The 9 T cell receptor beta chains below were found in one sample sequenced in a study of tumour-infiltrating T cells in Burkitt lymphoma. Sequencing used immunoSEQ multiplex PCR; TCRdb keeps in-frame clones, though not all of them. The table has about 9,200 clones, approximately 56% seen once. Sequencing was carried out using tumor tissue. The receptor source for this set is a human donor with diffuse large B-cell lymphoma.

V usage is TRBV10-1 and J usage is TRBJ2-7; perhaps D is TRBD1 or TRBD2 (5 bases each). Germline V gene sequence: CDR1 WNHNN, CDR2 SYGVQD (reference sequence). This CDR3 comprises 12 residues. Trimming pared 6 bases from V and 5 bases from J, leaving 11 bases between. CDR3 loop: CASSGAKDEQYF. CDR3 bases: TGCGCCAGCAGCGGGGCTAAGGACGAGCAGTACTTC.

The V call is TRBV7-2, the J call TRBJ1-6, with D unclear. V lost 0 bases to trimming and J lost 7 bases, with 4 bases between them. The CDR3 length is 13 residues. Germline-derived CDR1 and CDR2 are SGHTA and FQGNSA. For the CDR3, the DNA is TGTGCCAGCAGCTTAGCCTCGAATTCACCCCTCCACTTT. This codes for CASSLASNSPLHF.

Here the CDR3 DNA reads TGCGCCAGCGGTACGGGACAGTCGGGGACTGAAGCTTTCTTT. Translation: CASGTGQSGTEAFF. J is TRBJ1-1 and V is TRBV5-1, with 7 bases aligning to TRBD1. The V gene's germline CDR1 is SGHRS and CDR2 YFSETQ. The CDR3 extends over 14 amino acids. V lost 7 bases, J lost 5 bases, and 11 bases stayed unmatched.

The V gene is TRBV5-6, the J gene TRBJ2-7; TRBD1 might be the D (6 bases). The germline CDR1 and CDR2 sequences are SGHDT and YYEEEE. This CDR3 is 14 amino acids long. V was cut by 0 bases and J by 3 bases, with 10 bases left in between. The CDR3 sequence is CASSLGQVGYEQYF. CDR3 nucleotide sequence: TGTGCCAGCAGCTTGGGACAGGTAGGCTACGAGCAGTACTTC.

This clone was seen only a few times. The chain recombines TRBV5-4 with TRBJ1-1; no firm D call. Trimming took off 0 bases at V and 3 bases at J, with 3 bases between the two ends. In germline, CDR1 is SGHNT, CDR2 YYREEE (reference sequence). The CDR3 consists of 12 residues. CDR3 amino acids: CASSLGDTEAFF. In nucleotides, the CDR3 is TGTGCCAGCAGCTTGGGGGACACTGAAGCTTTCTTT.

V is TRBV11-2 and J is TRBJ1-1; TRBD1 agrees at 8 bases. This CDR3 region has 18 residues. The germline V gene encodes CDR1 SGHAT and CDR2 FQNNGV. V gave up 1 base and J gave up 2 bases; unmatched junction bases: 12. DNA of the CDR3: TGTGCCAGCAGCTTAGGGGCCAGGGGGCTGGGGGGTAACACTGAAGCTTTCTTT. Protein: CASSLGARGLGGNTEAFF.

This clone was seen more than once but under ten times. V and J are TRBV6-1 and TRBJ1-5; no clear D. The CDR3 runs to 13 residues. Germline CDR1 reads MNHNS; CDR2 reads SASEGT. The V and J ends lost 3 bases and 5 bases respectively, with 8 bases between them. The CDR3 DNA is TGTGCCAGCAGTGAGGGGTCCTATCAGCCCCAGCATTTT. This codes for CASSEGSYQPQHF.

This clone was recorded a few times. The chain employs TRBV6-1 and TRBJ2-3; D is undetermined. V dropped 1 base and J dropped 8 bases, with 7 bases sitting between them. The CDR3 length is 12 residues. The germline V gene encodes CDR1 MNHNS and CDR2 SASEGT. The CDR3 loop reads CASSEGMGTQYF. Written as DNA, the CDR3 is TGTGCCAGCAGTGAAGGGATGGGTACGCAGTATTTT.

The chain has TRBV5-1 and TRBJ1-2; D perhaps matches TRBD1 (5 bases). CDR1 and CDR2 from the germline V gene are SGHRS and YFSETQ. CDR3 length: 16 residues. The V end lost 3 bases, the J end lost 5 bases, and 20 bases lay between the germline ends. In DNA, the CDR3 is TGCGCCAGCAGCTCCCTCCGCGGAGGGGAAGGTTATGGCTACACCTTC. It translates to CASSSLRGGEGYGYTF.